A single sample gave rise to the 20 T cell receptor beta chains below, sequenced in a study of beta chain features in type 1 diabetes. Investigators reverse transcribed all isolated RNA, so they sequenced expressed TCRB transcripts. Generated by immunoSEQ multiplex PCR, the TCRdb table keeps only in-frame clones and is missing some. The table has a few hundred thousand clones, about 12% seen once; the top ten hold approximately 0.015%. Source material: naive CD4+ T cells from blood. Source of these receptors: a man between 18 and 35 years old in good health.

This clone turned up a few times. The rearrangement uses TRBV7-3 and TRBJ2-1, with D possibly TRBD1 on 5 matching bases. The germline V gene encodes CDR1 SGHTA and CDR2 FQGTGA. The CDR3 consists of 15 residues. Trimming took off 1 base at V and 6 bases at J, with 13 bases between the two ends. CDR3 DNA: TGTGCCAGCAGCTTAAAAGGCAGGGAAGGCAATGAGCAGTTCTTC. Encoded protein: CASSLKGREGNEQFF.

The rearrangement uses TRBV9 and TRBJ2-3, with 12 bases that match TRBD2. V was pared by 4 bases and J by 1 base, with 10 bases of the junction left unmatched. The CDR3 extends over 18 amino acids. Germline CDR1 is SGDLS and CDR2 is YYNGEE. CDR3 in amino acids: CASSPRGLAGRRTDTQYF. CDR3 sequence (DNA): TGTGCCAGCAGCCCCCGAGGACTAGCGGGGAGACGCACAGATACGCAGTATTTT.

A few counts support this clone. This rearrangement joins TRBV11-2 to TRBJ2-7; TRBD1 aligns across 8 bases. Germline V gene lookup returns CDR1 SGHAT and CDR2 FQNNGV. Trimming took 5 bases from V and 3 from J; bases not matched to a gene: 6. The CDR3 spans 14 residues. The CDR3 sequence: CASSPDRAFYEQYF. CDR3 nucleotides: TGTGCCAGCAGCCCGGACAGGGCCTTCTACGAGCAGTACTTC.

The chain has TRBV5-6 and TRBJ2-2; D perhaps matches TRBD2 (5 bases). The CDR3 contains 13 residues. The germline gives CDR1 SGHDT, CDR2 YYEEEE. Trimming pared 1 base from V and 6 bases from J, leaving 7 bases between. CDR3 sequence: CASSLTRAGELFF. Here the CDR3 DNA reads TGTGCCAGCAGCTTGACTAGGGCCGGGGAGCTGTTTTTT.

This clone has a count of ten or more. V and J are TRBV30 and TRBJ1-5; 8 bases map to TRBD1. Trimming removed 1 base from V and 15 bases from J; junction bases left unmatched: 8. Germline assignment: CDR1 GTSNPN and CDR2 SVGIG (reference sequence). The length of the CDR3 is 12 residues. In nucleotides, the CDR3 is TGTGCCTGGAGTGAAGGACAGGGTAGCGTGCATTTT. Translation: CAWSEGQGSVHF.

A few counts support this clone. The genes are TRBV7-2 and TRBJ1-3; tentative D call: TRBD1 (5 bases). V was trimmed by 4 bases and J by 5 bases, leaving 15 bases between them. This CDR3 is 15 amino acids long. Germline V lookup: CDR1 SGHTA, CDR2 FQGNSA. Written as DNA, the CDR3 is TGTGCCAGCAGCTCCTCCTTCGGGGGAAGAAACACCATATATTTT. Protein product: CASSSSFGGRNTIYF.

The chain uses TRBV5-1 and TRBJ2-6, with D maybe TRBD1 (6 bases). V lost 0 bases, J lost 0 bases, and 19 bases lay in between. CDR1 SGHRS and CDR2 YFSETQ come from the germline V gene. There are 20 residues in the CDR3. CDR3 region: CASSLAPSGQYDSGANVLTF. In nucleotides, the CDR3 is TGCGCCAGCAGCTTGGCACCGAGCGGACAGTACGACTCTGGGGCCAACGTCCTGACTTTC.

The rearrangement uses TRBV30 and TRBJ1-6, with no clear D. Germline values: CDR1 GTSNPN, CDR2 SVGIG (reference sequence). The CDR3 extends over 14 amino acids. Trimming took off 0 bases at V and 8 bases at J, with 11 bases between the two ends. This chain's CDR3 is CAWSVDTRDSPLHF. Here the CDR3 DNA reads TGTGCCTGGAGTGTAGATACCCGCGATTCACCCCTCCACTTT.

The J gene is TRBJ1-5, the V gene TRBV7-2; D gene ambiguous. The CDR3 runs 14 residues. V lost 3 bases, J lost 5 bases, and 11 bases lay in between. Per germline, CDR1 SGHTA and CDR2 FQGNSA. CDR3 sequence: CASSLWGGDQPQHF. The CDR3 coding sequence is TGTGCCAGCAGCTTGTGGGGAGGAGATCAGCCCCAGCATTTT.

The chain couples TRBV14 to TRBJ2-5, with D possibly matching TRBD1 (5 bases). CDR3 length: 17 amino acids. Trimming removed 0 bases from V and 4 bases from J, with 18 bases in between. Germline-derived CDR1 and CDR2 are SGHDN and FVKESK. CDR3 coding DNA: TGTGCCAGCAGCCAAGATAGGCGCCCAGGGCGGCGAGAGACCCAGTACTTC. Residues: CASSQDRRPGRRETQYF.

The table lists this clone with a few counts. In nucleotides, the CDR3 is TGTGCCAGCAGCTCCCAGCCCGCGGGAAGCTCCTACAATGAGCAGTTCTTC. Translating gives CASSSQPAGSSYNEQFF. This chain links TRBV7-3 with TRBJ2-1, with D possibly being TRBD2 (6 bases). Germline assignment: CDR1 SGHTA and CDR2 FQGTGA. Trimming took 4 bases from V and 0 from J, leaving 16 bases between them. CDR3 length: 17 amino acids.

This clone was counted between two and nine times. The CDR3 region has the DNA TGTGCCAGCAGTTTGGCTAGCGGGACCTCCCAAGAGACCCAGTACTTC. Translation gives CASSLASGTSQETQYF. The V call is TRBV27, the J call TRBJ2-5; TRBD2 matches 9 bases. CDR1 and CDR2 (germline): MNHEY, SMNVEV (reference sequence). The J segment lost 1 base and the V segment lost 3 bases, leaving 6 bases of the junction unmatched. This CDR3 has 16 amino acids.

This clone was seen only a few times. V gene TRBV29-1 combines with J gene TRBJ2-7, with 11 bases identical to TRBD1. CDR3 length equals 13 residues. J gave up 4 bases and V 5 bases, and 4 bases lay outside the gene matches. Germline V gene lookup returns CDR1 SQVTM and CDR2 ANQGSEA. CDR3: CSVSGQGAYEQYF. CDR3 DNA: TGCAGCGTTTCCGGACAGGGGGCGTACGAGCAGTACTTC.

This clone was counted a few times. The chain carries TRBV19 and TRBJ2-3; weak D call: TRBD2 (5 bases). Trimming left V 1 base short and J 5 bases short, with 13 bases between. This CDR3 region has 15 residues. Germline V gene lookup returns CDR1 LNHDA and CDR2 SQIVND (reference sequence). The CDR3 nucleotides are TGTGCCAGTAGTATAGCGGACGGGATGGGAGATACGCAGTATTTT. This gives the protein CASSIADGMGDTQYF. Using reference TRBV19 and TRBJ2-3 for the parts outside the CDR3, the full variable domain is DGGITQSPKYLFRKEGQNVTLSCEQNLNHDAMYWYRQDPGQGLRLIYYSQIVNDFQKGDIAEGYSVSREKKESFPLTVTSAQKNPTAFYLCASSIADGMGDTQYFGPGTRLTVL.

V usage is TRBV30 and J usage is TRBJ1-2; 11 nucleotides match TRBD1. This CDR3 is 13 amino acids long. Germline CDR1 is GTSNPN and CDR2 is SVGIG (reference sequence). V lost 8 bases to trimming and J lost 6 bases; unmatched junction nucleotides: 8. DNA for the CDR3: TGTGCCCTCGGACAGGGGGCGGTGAATGGCTACACCTTC. This sequence encodes CALGQGAVNGYTF.

This clone showed up just a few times. The chain links TRBV30 to TRBJ1-4, with 7 bases fitting TRBD1. J was trimmed by 5 bases and V by 7 bases; bases with no gene match: 4. This CDR3 has 12 residues. Germline V CDR1 and CDR2: GTSNPN, SVGIG (reference sequence). The CDR3 coding sequence is TGTGCCTCGGGACAGAGAAATGAAAAACTGTTTTTT. As protein: CASGQRNEKLFF.

This clone was found a few times. This chain links TRBV28 with TRBJ1-2; D is unclear. CDR3 length: 13 amino acids. Germline-derived CDR1 and CDR2 are MDHEN and SYDVKM. V lost 2 bases, J lost 4 bases, and 8 bases lay in between. CDR3 region: CASSLESVYGYTF. As DNA, the CDR3 is TGTGCCAGCAGTTTAGAATCAGTCTATGGCTACACCTTC.

This chain links TRBV7-3 with TRBJ2-1; 14 nucleotides agree with TRBD2. The germline V gene encodes CDR1 SGHTA and CDR2 FQGTGA. CDR3 size: 17 residues. J gave up 4 bases and V 4 bases, and 6 bases lay outside the gene matches. DNA for the CDR3: TGTGCCAGCAGCTCGGGGACTAGCGGGAGTTCGTACAATGAGCAGTTCTTC. It codes for CASSSGTSGSSYNEQFF.

The genes are TRBV7-2 and TRBJ1-2; D remains unclear. CDR1 and CDR2 (germline): SGHTA, FQGNSA. CDR3 length: 13 amino acids. Trimming cost V 4 bases and J 7 bases, with 13 bases left between them. The CDR3 here is CASSSRGHFGYTF. CDR3 nucleotide sequence: TGTGCCAGCAGCTCAAGAGGTCATTTTGGCTACACCTTC.

Only a few counts were recorded for this clone. The chain combines TRBV18 with TRBJ2-1; D is possibly TRBD2 (6 bases). V lost 3 bases and J 0 bases, leaving 12 bases between the germline ends. Germline V gene data show CDR1 as KGHSH and CDR2 as LQKENI. This CDR3 contains 16 residues. The CDR3 spells CASSPLSGSSYNEQFF. CDR3 DNA sequence: TGTGCCAGCTCACCTCTTAGCGGTAGCTCCTACAATGAGCAGTTCTTC.